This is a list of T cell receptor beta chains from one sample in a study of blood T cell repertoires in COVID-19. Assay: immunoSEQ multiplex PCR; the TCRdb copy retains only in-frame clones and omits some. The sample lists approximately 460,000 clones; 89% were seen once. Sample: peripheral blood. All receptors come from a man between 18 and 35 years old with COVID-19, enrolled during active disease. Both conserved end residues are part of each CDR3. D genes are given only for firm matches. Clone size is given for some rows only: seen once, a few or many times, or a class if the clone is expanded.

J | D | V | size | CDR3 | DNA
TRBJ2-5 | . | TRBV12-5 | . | CASGGTDEAQETQYF | TGTGCTAGTGGCGGCACCGATGAGGCCCAAGAGACCCAGTACTTC
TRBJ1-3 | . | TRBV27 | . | CASSPLGGSGNTIYF | TGTGCCAGCAGTCCCCTCGGGGGCTCTGGAAACACCATATATTTT
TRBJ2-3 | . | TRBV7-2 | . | CASSLRGGGQTDTQYF | TGTGCCAGCAGCTTAAGAGGCGGGGGCCAAACAGATACGCAGTATTTT
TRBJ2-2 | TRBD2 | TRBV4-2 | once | CASSITALAGGHTDTGELFF | TGTGCCAGCAGCATCACAGCGCTAGCGGGGGGGCATACAGACACCGGGGAGCTGTTTTTT
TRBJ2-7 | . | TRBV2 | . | CASIQGGEQYF | TGTGCCAGCATTCAAGGGGGCGAGCAGTACTTC
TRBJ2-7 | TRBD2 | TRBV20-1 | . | CSASTTAGGYEQYF | TGCAGTGCTAGTACAACGGCGGGGGGCTACGAGCAGTACTTC
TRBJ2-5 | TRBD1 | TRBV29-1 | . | CSVGQGRETQYF | TGCAGCGTGGGACAGGGGCGGGAGACCCAGTACTTC
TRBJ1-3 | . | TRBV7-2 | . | CASSHTSVPGNTIYF | TGTGCCAGCAGCCATACGTCGGTACCTGGAAACACCATATATTTT
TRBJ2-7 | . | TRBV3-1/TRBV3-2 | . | CASSIGAEQYF | TGTGCCAGCAGTATAGGGGCCGAGCAGTACTTC
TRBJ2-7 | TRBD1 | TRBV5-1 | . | CASSGARDRSPYEQYF | TGCGCCAGCAGCGGCGCCCGGGACAGGAGTCCTTACGAGCAGTACTTC
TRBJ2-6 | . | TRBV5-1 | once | CASSTISSGANVLTF | TGCGCCAGCAGCACCATTAGCTCTGGGGCCAACGTCCTGACTTTC
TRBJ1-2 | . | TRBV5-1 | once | CASSLVGGLDYGYTF | TGCGCCAGCAGCTTGGTCGGGGGGTTGGACTATGGCTACACCTTC
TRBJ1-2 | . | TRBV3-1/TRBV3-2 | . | CASSFSAEVGGYTF | TGTGCCAGCAGCTTCTCTGCGGAGGTCGGGGGCTACACCTTC
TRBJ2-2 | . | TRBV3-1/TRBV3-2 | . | CASSQYGTGTNTGELFF | TGTGCCAGCAGCCAATACGGAACGGGAACGAACACCGGGGAGCTGTTTTTT
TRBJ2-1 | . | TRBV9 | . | CASSGGGLAGGEQFF | TGTGCCAGCAGCGGAGGTGGGCTAGCTGGTGGTGAGCAGTTCTTC
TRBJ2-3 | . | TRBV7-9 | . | CASSLAGTTDTQYF | TGTGCCAGCAGCTTAGCGGGGACAACTGATACGCAGTATTTT